The 20 T cell receptor beta chains reported below all come from one sample, sequenced in a study of early T cells in non-severe SARS-CoV-2 infection. Each CDR3 protein gets one entry after TCRdb re-called the 5' RACE reads with MiXCR. The table includes 90,000 to 100,000 distinct CDR3 sequences, 13% detected once. Specimen: whole blood. The receptors here all came from an adult who was a healthcare worker with PCR-confirmed SARS-CoV-2 infection or an uninfected control (not recorded which).

This clonotype was seen many times. The V call is TRBV7-2, the J call TRBJ2-7, with TRBD2 matching 7 bases. Germline V gene sequence: CDR1 SGHTA, CDR2 FQGNSA. CDR3 length equals 16 residues. The V and J ends lost 1 base and 4 bases, in that order; junction bases with no gene match: 10. CDR3 nucleotide sequence: TGTGCCAGCAGCTTAGATTCCGGGGGGAGCGTATACGAGCAGTACTTC. Encoded protein: CASSLDSGGSVYEQYF. The variable domain in full, completed from reference TRBV7-2 and TRBJ2-7, reads GAGVSQSPSNKVTEKGKDVELRCDPISGHTALYWYRQSLGQGLEFLIYFQGNSAPDKSGLPSDRFSAERTGGSVSTLTIQRTQQEDSAVYLCASSLDSGGSVYEQYFGPGTRLTVT.

This clonotype was counted only a few times. V and J are TRBV7-8 and TRBJ2-7, with TRBD1 identical over 8 bases. The germline V gene encodes CDR1 SGHVS and CDR2 FQNEAQ. V was clipped by 6 bases and J by 3 bases; unmatched bases: 7. There are 14 residues in the CDR3. CDR3 protein: CASRATGGGYEQYF. The CDR3 nucleotides are TGTGCCAGCAGGGCTACAGGGGGAGGCTACGAGCAGTACTTC.

The CDR3: CASSDRDPYGYTF. Written as DNA, the CDR3 is TGTGCCAGCAGTGACAGGGACCCCTATGGCTACACCTTC. The genes are TRBV6-2 or TRBV6-3 and TRBJ1-2; TRBD1 matches at 7 bases. Germline V lookup: CDR1 MNHEY, CDR2 SVGEGT. V was clipped by 5 bases and J by 4 bases; unmatched bases: 4. The CDR3 runs 13 residues.

This clonotype was seen a few times. The chain recombines TRBV28 with TRBJ2-1, with D perhaps TRBD2 (6 bases). This CDR3 region has 12 residues. Trimming took off 3 bases at V and 9 bases at J, with 9 bases between the two ends. Germline lookup yields CDR1 MDHEN and CDR2 SYDVKM. For the CDR3, the DNA is TGTGCCAGCAGTTTCCCGCGGGGTGAGCAGTTCTTC. Translation gives CASSFPRGEQFF.

This clonotype was seen only a few times. V gene TRBV5-1 combines with J gene TRBJ2-2; tentatively, D is TRBD1 (6 bases). Germline V gene lookup returns CDR1 SGHRS and CDR2 YFSETQ. V lost 4 bases, J lost 4 bases, and 20 bases lay in between. This CDR3 spans 17 amino acids. The DNA for the CDR3 is TGCGCCAGCAGCAATTCTCACACTGGGGGCCCCACCGGGGAGCTGTTTTTT. The encoded protein is CASSNSHTGGPTGELFF. Full variable domain (missing parts from reference TRBV5-1 and TRBJ2-2): KAGVTQTPRYLIKTRGQQVTLSCSPISGHRSVSWYQQTPGQGLQFLFEYFSETQRNKGNFPGRFSGRQFSNSRSEMNVSTLELGDSALYLCASSNSHTGGPTGELFFGEGSRLTVL.

For this clonotype: A read error may produce the germline difference seen at one junction end. V usage is TRBV7-8 and J usage is TRBJ2-7; D is possibly TRBD2 (5 bases). Germline CDR1 SGHVS, CDR2 FQNEAQ. The length of the CDR3 is 15 residues. The DNA of the CDR3 is TGTGCCAGCAGCTTTTTTTCCGGAGACTACTACGTGCAGTACTTC. Translating it yields CASSFFSGDYYVQYF.

In its sample, this clonotype was seen many times. The chain carries TRBV10-3 and TRBJ2-1; unclear D gene. The V gene lost 3 bases and the J gene lost 7 bases, with 16 bases spanning the gap. The CDR3 spans 15 residues. Germline V gene lookup returns CDR1 ENHRY and CDR2 SYGVKD. CDR3 coding DNA: TGTGCCATCAGTGAACACCTCGAAGGGTTAAATGAGCAGTTCTTC. Its protein product is CAISEHLEGLNEQFF.

The chain recombines TRBV6-1 with TRBJ1-3, with D perhaps matching TRBD1 (6 bases). Germline V gene data show CDR1 as MNHNS and CDR2 as SASEGT. V shed 7 bases and J shed 0 bases, with 10 bases lying between them. The length of the CDR3 is 14 residues. CDR3 sequence: CASTRDNSGNTIYF. The CDR3 bases are TGTGCCAGCACAAGGGACAACTCTGGAAACACCATATATTTT.

In its sample, this clonotype was seen many times. This chain connects TRBV3-1 to TRBJ2-3; D is perhaps TRBD2 (5 bases). This CDR3 is built from 13 residues. CDR1 is LGHDT, CDR2 YNNKEL, per germline (reference sequence). Trimming left V 11 bases short and J 0 bases short, with 12 bases between. This chain's CDR3 is CAASEASTDTQYF. The CDR3 nucleotides are TGTGCCGCCTCGGAGGCTAGCACAGATACGCAGTATTTT.

The chain combines TRBV20-1 with TRBJ2-3; possible D gene TRBD2, 7 bases. This CDR3 has 16 residues. V gave up 5 bases and J gave up 1 base, with 19 bases separating them. Looked up from germline, CDR1 is DFQATT and CDR2 is SNEGSKA (reference sequence). The DNA of the CDR3 is TGCAGTGCTGCCCTATATGGGGGGGGGCGCACAGATACGCAGTATTTT. Protein product: CSAALYGGGRTDTQYF.

This clonotype appeared many times. This chain joins TRBV23-1 and TRBJ2-3, with D tentatively TRBD2 (6 bases). TRBV23-1 counts as an open reading frame of uncertain function. Deletions cut 4 bases from V and 3 bases from J, with 17 bases between. The CDR3 has 16 residues. In DNA form, the CDR3 reads TGCGCCAGCAGTCCATCGGAGGGATGGGGGACAGATACGCAGTATTTT. It encodes CASSPSEGWGTDTQYF.

This chain links TRBV15 with TRBJ2-1; 8 bases line up with TRBD2. This CDR3 has 15 amino acids. Per germline, CDR1 LNHNV and CDR2 YYDKDF (reference sequence). J gave up 8 bases and V 1 base, and 7 bases lay outside the gene matches. The CDR3 DNA sequence: TGTGCCACCAGCAGAGGCAACGGGGGGGCCGATGAGCAGTTCTTC. Translated: CATSRGNGGADEQFF.

Turning to this clonotype: This clone may be a read error of a much larger clone one base away. The chain combines TRBV2 with TRBJ2-7; D gene unclear. The germline gives CDR1 SNHLY, CDR2 FYNNEI. This CDR3 comprises 14 residues. The CDR3: CVSTLPFGRWEQYF. CDR3 nucleotide sequence: TGTGTCAGCACCCTTCCCTTCGGCCGTTGGGAGCAGTACTTC.

V and J are TRBV28 and TRBJ2-5; TRBD2 matches 8 bases. V was clipped by 4 bases and J by 2 bases; unmatched bases: 3. The CDR3 is made up of 14 amino acids. CDR1 and CDR2 from the germline V gene are MDHEN and SYDVKM. CDR3 in DNA: TGTGCCAGCAGTTCCTTAGCGGGGCAAGAGACCCAGTACTTC. Translating gives CASSSLAGQETQYF.

The chain uses TRBV4-1 and TRBJ2-7; unclear D gene. Germline V gene lookup returns CDR1 MGHRA and CDR2 YSYEKL. The CDR3 spans 15 residues. Between the trimmed V and J ends, which lost 0 bases and 0 bases, there was a span of 9 bases. The DNA of the CDR3 is TGCGCCAGCAGCCAAGATGAACGCAGCTCCTACGAGCAGTACTTC. It translates to CASSQDERSSYEQYF.

This chain connects TRBV7-9 to TRBJ1-5; 7 nucleotides match TRBD1. The CDR3 is 15 amino acids. J gave up 6 bases and V 0 bases, and 5 bases lay outside the gene matches. Germline values: CDR1 SEHNR, CDR2 FQNEAQ (reference sequence). CDR3 in DNA: TGTGCCAGCAGCTTAGCCCAGGGGGTGGGTCAGCCCCAGCATTTT. Translation gives CASSLAQGVGQPQHF.

This clonotype was seen only a few times. The chain has TRBV11-2 and TRBJ1-5; D not certain. Trimming removed 1 base at V and 4 bases at J, with 8 bases between. Per germline, CDR1 SGHAT and CDR2 FQNNGV. This CDR3 has 14 residues. The CDR3 reads CASSLGSKNQPQHF. CDR3 nucleotides: TGTGCCAGCAGCTTAGGCAGCAAAAATCAGCCCCAGCATTTT.

The genes are TRBV10-1 and TRBJ2-1, with D possibly being TRBD2 (6 bases). CDR1 and CDR2 (germline): WNHNN, SYGVQD (reference sequence). The CDR3 runs to 17 residues. Trimming removed 0 bases at V and 0 bases at J, with 12 bases between. The CDR3 sequence: CASSESGGLGSYNEQFF. The CDR3 DNA reads TGCGCCAGCAGTGAGTCGGGGGGTTTGGGCTCCTACAATGAGCAGTTCTTC.

The sample holds many counts of this clonotype. The chain carries TRBV27 and TRBJ2-7; tentatively, D is TRBD1 or TRBD2 (5 bases each). Germline CDR1 is MNHEY and CDR2 is SMNVEV (reference sequence). V was shortened by 5 bases and J by 2 bases, with 25 bases between the two germline ends. The CDR3 totals 18 residues. CDR3 DNA: TGTGCCAGCAGTCACGCAACCCAGGGAGAGATAAGTCCCTACGAGCAGTACTTC. Residues: CASSHATQGEISPYEQYF.

The rearrangement joins TRBV20-1 to TRBJ2-2; 10 bases fit TRBD2. CDR1 and CDR2 (germline): DFQATT, SNEGSKA (reference sequence). V shed 2 bases and J 2 bases; nucleotides not matched to a gene: 2. The CDR3 has 15 residues. DNA of the CDR3: TGCAGTGCTAGAACTAGCGGGGTAAACACCGGGGAGCTGTTTTTT. Residues: CSARTSGVNTGELFF.